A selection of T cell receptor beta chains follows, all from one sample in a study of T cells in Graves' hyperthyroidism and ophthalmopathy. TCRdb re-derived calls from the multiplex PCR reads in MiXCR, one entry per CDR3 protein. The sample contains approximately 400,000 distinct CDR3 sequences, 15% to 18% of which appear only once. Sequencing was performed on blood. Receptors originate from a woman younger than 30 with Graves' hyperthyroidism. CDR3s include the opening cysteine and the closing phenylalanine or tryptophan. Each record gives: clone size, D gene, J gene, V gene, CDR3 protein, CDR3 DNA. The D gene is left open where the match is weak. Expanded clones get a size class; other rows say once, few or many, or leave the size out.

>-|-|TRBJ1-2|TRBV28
CASIRGAGRRAYGYTF
TGTGCCAGCATCAGGGGCGCGGGTAGACGGGCCTATGGCTACACCTTC
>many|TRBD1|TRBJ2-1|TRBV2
CASIGQAYNEQFF
TGTGCCAGCATCGGACAGGCTTACAATGAGCAGTTCTTC
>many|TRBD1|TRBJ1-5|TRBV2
CASSEDDRGKQPQHF
TGTGCCAGCAGTGAAGACGACAGGGGAAAACAGCCCCAGCATTTT
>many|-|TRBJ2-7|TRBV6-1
CASSEWDGSYEQYF
TGTGCCAGCAGTGAGTGGGACGGCTCCTACGAGCAGTACTTC
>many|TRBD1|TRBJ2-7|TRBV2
CASRSYGQGPYEQYF
TGTGCCAGCAGGAGTTACGGACAGGGCCCCTACGAGCAGTACTTC
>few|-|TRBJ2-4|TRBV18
CASSPPTGRSAKNIQYF
TGTGCCAGCTCACCACCAACGGGCCGCTCAGCCAAAAACATTCAGTACTTC
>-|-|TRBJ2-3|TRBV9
CASSALASTDTQYF
TGTGCCAGCAGCGCTTTAGCTAGCACAGATACGCAGTATTTT
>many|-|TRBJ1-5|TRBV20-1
CSASTGQDNQPQHF
TGCAGTGCTTCCACAGGGCAGGACAATCAGCCCCAGCATTTT
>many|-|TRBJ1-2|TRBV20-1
CSADRGYTF
TGCAGTGCTGACCGGGGCTACACCTTC
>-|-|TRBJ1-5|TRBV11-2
CASSLDYDSINQPQHF
TGTGCCAGCAGCTTAGATTATGACAGTATCAATCAGCCCCAGCATTTT
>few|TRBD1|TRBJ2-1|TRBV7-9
CASILDRGTGKNEQFF
TGTGCCAGCATCCTGGACAGGGGGACAGGAAAAAATGAGCAGTTCTTC
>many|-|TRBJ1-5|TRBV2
CASSEASSITPQHF
TGTGCCAGCAGTGAAGCTTCCTCGATCACGCCCCAGCATTTT
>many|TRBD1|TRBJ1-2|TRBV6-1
CASSPRTGGSWGYTF
TGTGCCAGCAGTCCGCGGACAGGGGGTTCATGGGGCTACACCTTC
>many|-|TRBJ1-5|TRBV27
CASSPRRDSNQPQHF
TGTGCCAGCAGCCCACGGCGGGATAGCAATCAGCCCCAGCATTTT
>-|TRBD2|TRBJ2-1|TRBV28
CASRLVPGLATYNEQFF
TGTGCCAGCAGGTTGGTACCGGGACTAGCGACCTACAATGAGCAGTTCTTC
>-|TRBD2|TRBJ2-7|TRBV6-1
CATREGGAYEQYF
TGTGCCACCCGGGAGGGGGGCGCCTACGAGCAGTACTTC
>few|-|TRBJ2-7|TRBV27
CASSLRLGGYEQYF
TGTGCCAGCAGTTTACGACTAGGTGGCTACGAGCAGTACTTC
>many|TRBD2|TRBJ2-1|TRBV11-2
CASSLVAGTRAYNEQFF
TGTGCCAGCAGCTTAGTAGCGGGGACAAGGGCGTACAATGAGCAGTTCTTC
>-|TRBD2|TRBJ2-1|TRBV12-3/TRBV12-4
CASSGGLAGGYYNEQFF
TGTGCCAGCAGTGGCGGACTAGCGGGAGGATACTACAATGAGCAGTTCTTC
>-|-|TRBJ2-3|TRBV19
CASSARGGSSTDTQYF
TGTGCCAGTAGTGCCCGGGGCGGTTCTAGCACAGATACGCAGTATTTT
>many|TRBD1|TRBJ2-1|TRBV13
CASSYRDRVLFSYNEQFF
TGTGCCAGCAGCTACCGGGACAGGGTCCTCTTTTCCTACAATGAGCAGTTCTTC
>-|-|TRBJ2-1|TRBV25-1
CVSSPPGQGVNEQFF
TGTGTCAGCAGTCCCCCGGGGCAGGGAGTCAATGAGCAGTTCTTC
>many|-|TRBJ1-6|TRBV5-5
CASSFDPGGGSPLHF
TGTGCCAGCAGCTTTGACCCTGGCGGTGGTTCACCCCTCCACTTT
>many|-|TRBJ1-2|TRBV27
CASSFDRLYGYTF
TGTGCCAGCAGTTTCGACAGACTCTATGGCTACACCTTC
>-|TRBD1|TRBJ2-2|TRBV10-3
CAITDTGGGELFF
TGTGCCATCACCGATACAGGGGGCGGGGAGCTGTTTTTT
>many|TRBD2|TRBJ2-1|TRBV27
CASSPLPGGRNEQFF
TGTGCCAGCAGTCCCCTCCCGGGAGGTCGCAATGAGCAGTTCTTC
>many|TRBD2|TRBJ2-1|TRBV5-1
CASSLEVAGDNEQFF
TGCGCCAGCAGCTTGGAGGTAGCGGGTGACAATGAGCAGTTCTTC
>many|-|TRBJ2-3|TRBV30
CAWGKGDTQYF
TGTGCCTGGGGCAAGGGAGATACGCAGTATTTT
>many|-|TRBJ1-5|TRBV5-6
CASSLAHQPQHF
TGTGCCAGCAGCTTAGCGCATCAGCCCCAGCATTTT
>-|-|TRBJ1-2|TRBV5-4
CASSFDSHYGYTF
TGTGCCAGCAGCTTTGACAGTCACTATGGCTACACCTTC
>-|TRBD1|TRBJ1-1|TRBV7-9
CASRQGAFMNTEAFF
TGTGCCAGTCGACAGGGGGCATTCATGAACACTGAAGCTTTCTTT
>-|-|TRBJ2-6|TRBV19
CASTPHSGANVLTF
TGTGCCAGTACCCCCCACTCTGGGGCCAACGTCCTGACTTTC
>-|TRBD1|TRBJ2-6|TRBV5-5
CASSLRDRGNPISGANVLTF
TGTGCCAGCAGCCTCCGGGACAGGGGAAATCCAATCTCTGGGGCCAACGTCCTGACTTTC
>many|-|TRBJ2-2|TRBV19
CASSPVPSTGELFF
TGTGCCAGTTCCCCAGTTCCCTCGACCGGGGAGCTGTTTTTT
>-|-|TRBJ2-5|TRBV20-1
CSAREGVTQYF
TGCAGTGCTAGAGAAGGGGTGACCCAGTACTTC
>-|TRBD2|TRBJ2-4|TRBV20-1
CSARGTGTSAIQYF
TGCAGTGCTAGAGGGACCGGGACTAGCGCTATTCAGTACTTC
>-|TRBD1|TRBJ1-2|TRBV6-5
CASSSSTGDYGYTF
TGTGCCAGCAGTTCCTCGACAGGGGACTATGGCTACACCTTC
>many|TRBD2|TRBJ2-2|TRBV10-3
CAIRDELGASGTSGELFF
TGTGCCATCAGGGACGAACTGGGGGCTAGCGGGACGTCCGGGGAGCTGTTTTTT
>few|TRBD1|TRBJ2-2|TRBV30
CAWRGDSLAGELFF
TGTGCCTGGAGAGGGGACAGCCTGGCCGGGGAGCTGTTTTTT
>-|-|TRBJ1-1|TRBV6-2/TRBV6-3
CASSYSLGNTEAFF
TGTGCCAGCAGTTACTCGTTAGGGAACACTGAAGCTTTCTTT